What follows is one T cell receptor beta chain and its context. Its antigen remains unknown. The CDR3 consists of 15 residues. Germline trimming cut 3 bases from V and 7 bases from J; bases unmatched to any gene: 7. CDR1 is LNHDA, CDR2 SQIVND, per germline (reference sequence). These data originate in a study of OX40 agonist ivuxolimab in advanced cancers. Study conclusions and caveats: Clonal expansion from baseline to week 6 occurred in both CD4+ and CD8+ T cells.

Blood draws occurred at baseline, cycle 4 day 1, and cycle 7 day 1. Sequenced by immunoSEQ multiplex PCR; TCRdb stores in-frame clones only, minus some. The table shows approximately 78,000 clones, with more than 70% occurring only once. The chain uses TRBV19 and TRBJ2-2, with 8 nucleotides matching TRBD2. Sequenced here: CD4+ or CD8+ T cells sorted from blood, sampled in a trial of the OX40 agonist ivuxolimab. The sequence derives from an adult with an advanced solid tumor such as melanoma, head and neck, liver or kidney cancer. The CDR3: CASSISSGSNGELFF. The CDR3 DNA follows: TGTGCCAGTAGTATTTCAAGCGGGAGTAACGGGGAGCTGTTTTTT.